This T cell receptor (beta chain) is from a study of T cells after posttransplantation cyclophosphamide. The length of the CDR3 is 17 residues. Per the germline V gene, CDR1 is SEHNR and CDR2 is FQNEAQ (reference sequence). With V trimmed by 5 bases and J by 0 bases, 12 bases remained unmatched. Assay used: immunoSEQ multiplex PCR; TCRdb lists only in-frame clones, some missing. The sample has some 14,000 clones, about four fifths seen once. Sequencing was carried out using memory CD4+ T cells sorted from PBMCs. The V and J genes are TRBV7-9 and TRBJ1-1; 7 bases agree with TRBD1. The sequence derives from a man aged 50-60 years. The CDR3 spells CASSARQGESVNTEAFF. The CDR3 DNA reads as TGTGCCAGCAGCGCTCGACAGGGAGAGTCGGTGAACACTGAAGCTTTCTTT.